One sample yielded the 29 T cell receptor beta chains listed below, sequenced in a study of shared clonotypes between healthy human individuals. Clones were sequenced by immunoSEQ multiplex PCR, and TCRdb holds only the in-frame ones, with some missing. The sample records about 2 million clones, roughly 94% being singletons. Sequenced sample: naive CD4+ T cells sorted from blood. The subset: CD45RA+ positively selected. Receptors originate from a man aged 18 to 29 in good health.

CDR3 loop: CAWSGRYEQYF. CDR3 DNA sequence: TGTGCCTGGAGTGGTCGCTACGAGCAGTACTTC. This chain links TRBV30 with TRBJ2-7; D gene uncertain. CDR3 length equals 11 residues. CDR1 is GTSNPN, CDR2 SVGIG, per germline (reference sequence). V shed 1 base and J shed 3 bases, with 4 bases lying between them.

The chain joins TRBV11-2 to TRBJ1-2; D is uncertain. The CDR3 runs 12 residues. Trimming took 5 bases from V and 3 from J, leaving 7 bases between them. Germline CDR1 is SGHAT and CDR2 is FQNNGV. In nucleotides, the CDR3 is TGTGCCAGCAGCCAGGCGGACTATGGCTACACCTTC. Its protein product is CASSQADYGYTF.

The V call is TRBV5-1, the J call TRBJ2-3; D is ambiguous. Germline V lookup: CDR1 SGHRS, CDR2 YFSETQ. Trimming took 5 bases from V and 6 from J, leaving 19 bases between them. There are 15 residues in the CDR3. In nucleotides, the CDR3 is TGCGCCAGCAGTCTCACGGACGACCGGTGGGATACGCAGTATTTT. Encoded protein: CASSLTDDRWDTQYF.

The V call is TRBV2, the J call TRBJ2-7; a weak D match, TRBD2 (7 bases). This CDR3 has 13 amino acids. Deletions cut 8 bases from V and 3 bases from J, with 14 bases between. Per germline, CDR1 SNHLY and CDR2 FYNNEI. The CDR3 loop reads CASDGGRSYEQYF. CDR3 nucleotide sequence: TGTGCCAGCGACGGGGGGCGCAGCTACGAGCAGTACTTC.

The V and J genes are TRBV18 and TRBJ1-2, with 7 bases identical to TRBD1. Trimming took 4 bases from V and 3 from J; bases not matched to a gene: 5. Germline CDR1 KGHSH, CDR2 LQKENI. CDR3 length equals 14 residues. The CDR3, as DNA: TGTGCCAGCTCACAGGGGGCTAACGACTATGGCTACACCTTC. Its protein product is CASSQGANDYGYTF.

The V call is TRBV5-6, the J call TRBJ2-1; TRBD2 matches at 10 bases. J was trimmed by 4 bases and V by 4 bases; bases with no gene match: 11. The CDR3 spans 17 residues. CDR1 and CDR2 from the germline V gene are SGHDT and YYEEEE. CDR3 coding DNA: TGTGCCAGCAGCGCCCCTCTCGGGACTAGCGCTTACAATGAGCAGTTCTTC. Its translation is CASSAPLGTSAYNEQFF.

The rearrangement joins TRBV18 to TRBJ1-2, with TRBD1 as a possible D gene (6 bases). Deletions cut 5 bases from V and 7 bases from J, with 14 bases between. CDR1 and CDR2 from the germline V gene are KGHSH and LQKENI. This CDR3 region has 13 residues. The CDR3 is CASSSDGQPGYTF. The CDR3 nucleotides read TGTGCCAGCTCATCCGACGGACAGCCTGGCTACACCTTC. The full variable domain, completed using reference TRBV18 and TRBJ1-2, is NAGVMQNPRHLVRRRGQEARLRCSPMKGHSHVYWYRQLPEEGLKFMVYLQKENIIDESGMPKERFSAEFPKEGPSILRIQQVVRGDSAAYFCASSSDGQPGYTFGSGTRLTVV.

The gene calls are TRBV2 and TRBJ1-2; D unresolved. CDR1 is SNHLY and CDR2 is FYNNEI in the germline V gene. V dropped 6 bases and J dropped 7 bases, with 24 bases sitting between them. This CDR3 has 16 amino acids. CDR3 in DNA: TGTGCCAGCAGGGAATTACGCCCCGGGAGGGCAGGTGGCTACACCTTC. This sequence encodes CASRELRPGRAGGYTF.

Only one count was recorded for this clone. This CDR3 reads CASSLARGVRVDTQYF. The CDR3 DNA reads TGTGCCAGCAGCTTAGCCAGGGGGGTTCGGGTAGATACGCAGTATTTT. The rearrangement links TRBV7-8 to TRBJ2-3, with TRBD1 as a possible D gene (7 bases). With 0 bases removed from V and 5 bases from J, the gap between germline ends came to 15 bases. This CDR3 is built from 16 residues. CDR1 is SGHVS and CDR2 is FQNEAQ in the germline V gene. Full variable domain (outside the CDR3, taken from reference TRBV7-8 and TRBJ2-3): GAGVSQSPRYKVAKRGQDVALRCDPISGHVSLFWYQQALGQGPEFLTYFQNEAQLDKSGLPSDRFFAERPEGSVSTLKIQRTQQEDSAVYLCASSLARGVRVDTQYFGPGTRLTVL.

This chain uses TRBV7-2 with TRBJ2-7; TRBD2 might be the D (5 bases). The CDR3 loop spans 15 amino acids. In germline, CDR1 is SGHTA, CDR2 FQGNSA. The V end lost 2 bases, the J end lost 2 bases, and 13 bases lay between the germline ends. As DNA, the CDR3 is TGTGCCAGCAGCTTACTCCCGGGGTACGCCTACGAGCAGTACTTC. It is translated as CASSLLPGYAYEQYF.

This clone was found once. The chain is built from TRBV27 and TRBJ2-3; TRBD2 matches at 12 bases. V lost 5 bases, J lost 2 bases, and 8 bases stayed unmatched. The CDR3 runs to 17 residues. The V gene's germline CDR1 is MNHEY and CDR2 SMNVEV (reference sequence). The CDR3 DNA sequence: TGTGCCAGCAGTATACTTAGGACTAGCGGGACCACAGATACGCAGTATTTT. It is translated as CASSILRTSGTTDTQYF.

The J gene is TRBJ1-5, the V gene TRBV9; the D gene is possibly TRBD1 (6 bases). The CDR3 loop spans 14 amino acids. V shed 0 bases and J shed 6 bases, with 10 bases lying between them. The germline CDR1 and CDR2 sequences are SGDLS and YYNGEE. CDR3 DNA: TGTGCCAGCAGCGTAGCAGGGGAAGGTCAGCCCCAGCATTTT. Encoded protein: CASSVAGEGQPQHF.

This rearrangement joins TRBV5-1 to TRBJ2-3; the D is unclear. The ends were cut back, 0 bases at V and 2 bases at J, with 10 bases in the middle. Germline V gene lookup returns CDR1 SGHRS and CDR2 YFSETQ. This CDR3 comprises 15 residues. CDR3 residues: CASSLAESYTDTQYF. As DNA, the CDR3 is TGCGCCAGCAGCTTGGCAGAATCTTACACAGATACGCAGTATTTT.

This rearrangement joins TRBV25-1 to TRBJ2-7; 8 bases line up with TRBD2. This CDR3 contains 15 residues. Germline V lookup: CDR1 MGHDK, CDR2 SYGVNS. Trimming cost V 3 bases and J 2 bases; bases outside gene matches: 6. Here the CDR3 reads CASSDRGGVPYEQYF. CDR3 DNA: TGTGCCAGCAGTGATCGGGGGGGCGTCCCCTACGAGCAGTACTTC.

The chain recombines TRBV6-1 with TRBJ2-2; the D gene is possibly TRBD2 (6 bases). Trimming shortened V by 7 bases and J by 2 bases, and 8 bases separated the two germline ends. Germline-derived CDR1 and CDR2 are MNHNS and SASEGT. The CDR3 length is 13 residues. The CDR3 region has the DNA TGTGCCAGCAAGACTAGTAACACCGGGGAGCTGTTTTTT. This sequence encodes CASKTSNTGELFF.

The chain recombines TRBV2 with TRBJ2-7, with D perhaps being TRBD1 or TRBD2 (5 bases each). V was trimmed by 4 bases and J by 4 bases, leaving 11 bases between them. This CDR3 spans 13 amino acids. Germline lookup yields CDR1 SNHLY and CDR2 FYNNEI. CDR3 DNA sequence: TGTGCCAGCAGTGCCGGCAGGGAGTACGAGCAGTACTTC. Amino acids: CASSAGREYEQYF.

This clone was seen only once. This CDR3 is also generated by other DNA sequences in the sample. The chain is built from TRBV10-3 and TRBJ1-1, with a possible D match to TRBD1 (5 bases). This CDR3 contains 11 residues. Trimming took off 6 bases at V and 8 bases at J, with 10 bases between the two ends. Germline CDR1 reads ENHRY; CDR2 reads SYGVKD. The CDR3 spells CAIRGGTEAFF. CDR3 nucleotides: TGTGCCATCAGGGGGGGTACCGAAGCTTTCTTT.

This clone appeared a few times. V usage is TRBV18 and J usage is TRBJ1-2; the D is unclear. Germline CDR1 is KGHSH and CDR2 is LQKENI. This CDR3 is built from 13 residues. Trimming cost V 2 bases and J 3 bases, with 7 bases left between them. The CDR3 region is CASSPTADYGYTF. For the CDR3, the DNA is TGTGCCAGCTCACCAACGGCAGACTATGGCTACACCTTC.

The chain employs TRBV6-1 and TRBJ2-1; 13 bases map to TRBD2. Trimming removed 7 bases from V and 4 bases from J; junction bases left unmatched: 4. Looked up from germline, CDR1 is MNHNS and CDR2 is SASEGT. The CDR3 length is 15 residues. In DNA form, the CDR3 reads TGTGCCAGCACCCTGGGACTAGCGGGGTACAATGAGCAGTTCTTC. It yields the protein CASTLGLAGYNEQFF.

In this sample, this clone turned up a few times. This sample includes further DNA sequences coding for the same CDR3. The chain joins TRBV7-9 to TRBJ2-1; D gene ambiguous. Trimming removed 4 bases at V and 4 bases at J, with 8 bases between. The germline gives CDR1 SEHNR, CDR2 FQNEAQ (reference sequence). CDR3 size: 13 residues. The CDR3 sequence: CASSSVGYNEQFF. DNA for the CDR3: TGTGCCAGCAGCTCCGTGGGGTACAATGAGCAGTTCTTC.

The CDR3, as DNA: TGTGCCAGCTCACCACCTTCTGGACAGGGGACTTCCTACGAGCAGTACTTC. This sequence encodes CASSPPSGQGTSYEQYF. This chain uses TRBV18 with TRBJ2-7; 9 nucleotides align to TRBD1. Germline V gene sequence: CDR1 KGHSH, CDR2 LQKENI. The CDR3 length is 17 residues. V was pared by 0 bases and J by 1 base, with 7 bases of the junction left unmatched. Looking up the rest from reference TRBV18 and TRBJ2-7 gives the full variable domain: NAGVMQNPRHLVRRRGQEARLRCSPMKGHSHVYWYRQLPEEGLKFMVYLQKENIIDESGMPKERFSAEFPKEGPSILRIQQVVRGDSAAYFCASSPPSGQGTSYEQYFGPGTRLTVT.

The CDR3, as DNA: TGTGCCAGCAGTGATCAGGGAGGCTCTGGAAACACCATATATTTT. Translating gives CASSDQGGSGNTIYF. The rearrangement links TRBV2 to TRBJ1-3, with D possibly TRBD1 on 5 matching bases. CDR3 length: 15 residues. CDR1 and CDR2 (germline): SNHLY, FYNNEI. The V and J ends lost 3 bases and 0 bases respectively, with 9 bases between them.

This chain's CDR3 is CASTIWGTGSGYTF. The CDR3 bases are TGTGCCAGCACCATATGGGGGACAGGGAGTGGCTACACCTTC. The chain uses TRBV6-1 and TRBJ1-2; 9 bases are shared with TRBD1. This CDR3 has 14 residues. With 7 bases clipped from V and 7 bases from J, the junction kept 10 bases outside the gene matches. The germline V gene encodes CDR1 MNHNS and CDR2 SASEGT.

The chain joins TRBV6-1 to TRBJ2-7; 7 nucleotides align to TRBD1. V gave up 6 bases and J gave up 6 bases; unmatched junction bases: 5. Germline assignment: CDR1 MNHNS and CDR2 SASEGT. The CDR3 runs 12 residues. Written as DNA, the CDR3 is TGTGCCAGCAGCGTAGACAGGGTCGAGCAGTACTTC. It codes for CASSVDRVEQYF.

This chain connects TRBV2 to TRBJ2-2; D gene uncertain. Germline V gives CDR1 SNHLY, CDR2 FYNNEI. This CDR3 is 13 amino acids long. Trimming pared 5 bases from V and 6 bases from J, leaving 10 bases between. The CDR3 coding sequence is TGTGCCAGCAGTTCCGACCGGGCCGGGGAGCTGTTTTTT. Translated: CASSSDRAGELFF.

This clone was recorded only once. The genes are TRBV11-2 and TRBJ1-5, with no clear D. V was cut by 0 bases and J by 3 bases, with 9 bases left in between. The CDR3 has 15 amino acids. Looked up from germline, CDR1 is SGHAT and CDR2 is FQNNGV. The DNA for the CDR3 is TGTGCCAGCAGCTTAGACGGTCAGGCCAATCAGCCCCAGCATTTT. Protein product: CASSLDGQANQPQHF.

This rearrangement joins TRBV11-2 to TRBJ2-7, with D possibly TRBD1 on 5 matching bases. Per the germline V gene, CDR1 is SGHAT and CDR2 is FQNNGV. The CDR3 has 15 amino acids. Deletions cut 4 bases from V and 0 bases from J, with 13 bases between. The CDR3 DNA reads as TGTGCCAGCAGCTCCGAAACAGGTTTCTCCTACGAGCAGTACTTC. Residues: CASSSETGFSYEQYF.

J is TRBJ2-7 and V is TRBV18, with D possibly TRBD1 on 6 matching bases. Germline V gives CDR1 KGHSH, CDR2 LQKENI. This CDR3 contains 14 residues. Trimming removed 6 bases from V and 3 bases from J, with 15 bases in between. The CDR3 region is CASSHSSGVYEQYF. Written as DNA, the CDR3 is TGTGCCAGCTCGCATTCTTCAGGGGTCTACGAGCAGTACTTC.

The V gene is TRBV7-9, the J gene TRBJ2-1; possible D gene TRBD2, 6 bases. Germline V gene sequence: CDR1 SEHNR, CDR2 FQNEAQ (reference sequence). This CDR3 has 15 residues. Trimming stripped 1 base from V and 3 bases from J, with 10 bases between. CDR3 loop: CASSLGRAFYNEQFF. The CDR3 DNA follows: TGTGCCAGCAGCTTAGGGAGGGCCTTCTACAATGAGCAGTTCTTC.